This T cell receptor beta chain was identified during a study of metastatic and nonmetastatic thyroid tumors. All patients reached thyroid surgery having received no treatment beforehand. Using MiXCR, TCRdb re-called clones from the PCR reads. In the table there are tens of thousands of clones, approximately 12% of which are singletons. The CDR3 extends over 14 amino acids. Deletions cut 5 bases from V and 2 bases from J, with 10 bases between. Germline-derived CDR1 and CDR2 are SNHLY and FYNNEI. Ten or more counts support this clone. This sequence was found in a female donor with papillary thyroid cancer or a benign thyroid nodule (not recorded which). Some clones in this sample may be carry-over from other donors' samples. The gene calls are TRBV2 and TRBJ1-3; D unresolved. Sequencing input: blood. The CDR3 sequence: CASSLGLPGNTIYF. The CDR3 region has the DNA TGTGCCAGCAGTCTGGGGTTGCCTGGAAACACCATATATTTT. Together with reference TRBV2 and TRBJ1-3, the CDR3 gives the full variable domain: EPEVTQTPSHQVTQMGQEVILRCVPISNHLYFYWYRQILGQKVEFLVSFYNNEISEKSEIFDDQFSVERPDGSNFTLKIRSTKLEDSAMYFCASSLGLPGNTIYFGEGSWLTVV.